This TCR beta chain stems from a study of blood T cell repertoires in COVID-19. Produced via immunoSEQ multiplex PCR; TCRdb's table is partial and in-frame only. The profile shows about 51,000 clones, around 84% of them singletons. There are 16 residues in the CDR3. Looked up from germline, CDR1 is SGHKS and CDR2 is YYEKEE (reference sequence). V shed 3 bases and J shed 6 bases, with 18 bases lying between them. The chain has TRBV5-5 and TRBJ1-4; D gene ambiguous. This receptor was obtained from a man aged 80 or over with active COVID-19. Sequencing was done on a sample of peripheral blood. CDR3 loop: CASSSLTTKSYEKLFF. The CDR3 coding sequence is TGTGCCAGCAGCTCCCTGACGACAAAATCTTATGAAAAACTGTTTTTT.